This T cell receptor (beta chain) was observed in a study of cytomegalovirus exposure and HLA in healthy donors. Germline V gene sequence: CDR1 ENHRY, CDR2 SYGVKD. This CDR3 has 13 amino acids. The V end was cut by 0 bases, the J end by 3 bases, with 6 bases between. The table lists this clone with a count of one. Data came from immunoSEQ multiplex PCR; TCRdb stores just in-frame clones and leaves some out. This table has over 150,000 clones, 91% appearing once. This clonotype originated in a woman between 18 and 29 years old in good health and CMV-seropositive. This chain joins TRBV10-3 and TRBJ2-7; no firm D call. Sequences were obtained from PBMCs. CDR3 nucleotides: TGTGCCATCAGTGAGTCGGTCAGCTACGAGCAGTACTTC. This sequence encodes CAISESVSYEQYF.